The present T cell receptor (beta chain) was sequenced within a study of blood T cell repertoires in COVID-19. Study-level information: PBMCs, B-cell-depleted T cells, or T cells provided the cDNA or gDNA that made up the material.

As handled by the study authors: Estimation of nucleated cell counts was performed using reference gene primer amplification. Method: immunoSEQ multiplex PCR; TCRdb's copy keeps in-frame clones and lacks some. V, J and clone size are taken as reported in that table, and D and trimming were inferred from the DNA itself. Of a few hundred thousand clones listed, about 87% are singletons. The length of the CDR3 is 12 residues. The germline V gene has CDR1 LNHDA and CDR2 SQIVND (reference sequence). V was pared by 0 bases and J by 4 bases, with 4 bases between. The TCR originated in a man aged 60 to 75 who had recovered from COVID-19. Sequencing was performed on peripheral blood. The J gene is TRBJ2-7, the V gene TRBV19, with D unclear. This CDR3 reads CASSIDRYEQYF. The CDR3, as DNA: TGTGCCAGTAGTATAGACAGGTACGAGCAGTACTTC.